This paragraph reports one TCR beta chain. The data stem from a study of T cell clones after liver transplantation. Deletions cut 7 bases from V and 4 bases from J, with 13 bases between. There are 13 residues in the CDR3. Germline-derived CDR1 and CDR2 are LNHDA and SQIVND (reference sequence). Produced via immunoSEQ multiplex PCR; TCRdb's table is partial and in-frame only. The table lists 95,000 to 130,000 clones, around nine tenths of them singletons. The sequenced sample was CD4+ T cells from blood, obtained 12 months after liver transplant. The sequence was collected from a human patient who received a liver transplant. The graft donor may be the source of some T cells. The chain links TRBV19 to TRBJ1-2, with D tentatively TRBD1 (5 bases). The CDR3 here is CASKEGASYGYTF. CDR3 bases: TGTGCCAGTAAAGAAGGGGCGAGCTATGGCTACACCTTC.